This T cell receptor beta chain derives from a study of shared clonotypes between healthy human individuals. Donors were healthy HIV-negative adults without recently reported acute infections or vaccinations. Assay used: immunoSEQ multiplex PCR; TCRdb lists only in-frame clones, some missing. The sample has roughly 2.2 million clones, 85% to 95% seen once. Study conclusions and caveats: In contrast to clonotypes shared by all four donors, non-shared clonotypes had lower generation probabilities. Larger richness was generally estimated for naive than memory subsets.

Regarding this clone: As yet, its antigen is unknown.

Sequences were obtained from naive CD4+ T cells from PBMCs. Subset defined: CD45RA+ positively selected. This sequence was found in a man younger than 35 in good health. Some clones in this sample may be carry-over from other donors' samples.

The CDR3 is CASSWGRNAGQYF. CDR3 bases: TGTGCCAGCAGCTGGGGACGGAACGCGGGCCAGTACTTC. V is TRBV13 and J is TRBJ2-5; TRBD1 or TRBD2 may be the D gene (5 bases each). V shed 4 bases and J shed 10 bases, with 16 bases lying between them. Germline CDR1 reads PRHDT; CDR2 reads FYEKMQ (reference sequence). This CDR3 contains 13 residues.